The 30 T cell receptor beta chains given below trace back to one sample, sequenced in a study of Ad26.COV2.S vaccination and SARS-CoV-2 variants (dated by TCRdb to about 2021). Taken with the paper, the label for treatment or condition translates to: about 20 received Ad26.COV2.S at low or high dose, single or two shots; about 5 received placebo; per-sample allocation not given. For vaccine and placebo recipients, the sequenced repertoires came from samples collected on day 63 after the first injection. Libraries were constructed by the immunoSEQ multiplex PCR assay. TCRdb took over this immuneACCESS table, retaining in-frame rearrangements with V and J assigned. Such tables are incomplete; in checked studies, under half of the missing clones stem from an unresolved V gene, and the remainder is unexplained. The table for this sample lists around 450,000 clones; approximately 92% of them were counted only once. The top ten clonotypes cover about 2.4% of the sample.

Sequencing was performed on peripheral blood, taken in a trial of Ad26.COV2.S vaccine versus placebo. The receptors were gathered from a person aged 18-65 years who received the Ad26.COV2.S COVID-19 vaccine or a placebo.

The chain employs TRBV7-2 and TRBJ1-2, with 9 nucleotides matching TRBD1. The junction had 8 bases not matched to a gene; V was cut back by 7 bases and J by 8 bases. Per germline, CDR1 SGHTA and CDR2 FQGNSA. The length of the CDR3 is 13 residues. The CDR3 reads CASNEGQGYGYTF. CDR3 DNA sequence: TGTGCCAGCAACGAGGGACAGGGTTACGGCTACACCTTC.

The chain employs TRBV6-4 and TRBJ2-2, with TRBD2 matching over 10 bases. The CDR3 is 16 amino acids. Per germline, CDR1 MRHNA and CDR2 SNTAGT. The junction had 2 bases not matched to a gene; V was cut back by 0 bases and J by 4 bases. The CDR3 protein is CASSDSPSGSTGELFF. The CDR3 DNA follows: TGTGCCAGCAGTGACTCGCCTAGCGGGAGCACCGGGGAGCTGTTTTTT.

The genes are TRBV27 and TRBJ1-1; 8 bases map to TRBD1. The ends lost 2 bases at V and 5 bases at J; junction bases unmatched: 4. CDR3 length equals 14 residues. Per germline, CDR1 MNHEY and CDR2 SMNVEV (reference sequence). The CDR3 sequence: CASSLRTGRTEAFF. The DNA for the CDR3 is TGTGCCAGCAGTTTAAGGACAGGGCGGACTGAAGCTTTCTTT.

This chain uses TRBV20-1 with TRBJ1-2, with TRBD1 as a possible D gene (5 bases). V lost 3 bases, J lost 4 bases, and 12 bases lay in between. The germline CDR1 and CDR2 sequences are DFQATT and SNEGSKA (reference sequence). The CDR3 contains 13 residues. CDR3 sequence: CSASSGYSYGYTF. The CDR3 nucleotides are TGCAGTGCTAGTTCAGGGTATAGCTATGGCTACACCTTC.

The V call is TRBV30, the J call TRBJ2-1; D could derive from TRBD1 or TRBD2 (6 bases each). V gave up 1 base and J gave up 7 bases, with 11 bases separating them. This CDR3 contains 13 residues. The germline V gene has CDR1 GTSNPN and CDR2 SVGIG (reference sequence). The CDR3: CAWSDRGGNEQFF. CDR3 bases: TGTGCCTGGAGTGACCGAGGGGGGAATGAGCAGTTCTTC. Complete variable domain (other parts from reference TRBV30 and TRBJ2-1): SQTIHQWPATLVQPVGSPLSLECTVEGTSNPNLYWYRQAAGRGLQLLFYSVGIGQISSEVPQNLSASRPQDRQFILSSKKLLLSDSGFYLCAWSDRGGNEQFFGPGTRLTVL.

In this sample, this clone turned up a few times. The CDR3: CASRFGQSYEQYF. CDR3 nucleotide sequence: TGTGCCAGCAGATTTGGACAGTCCTACGAGCAGTACTTC. The rearrangement uses TRBV28 and TRBJ2-7; perhaps TRBD1 as D (6 bases). Trimming cost V 6 bases and J 1 base, with 10 bases left between them. Germline V gene lookup returns CDR1 MDHEN and CDR2 SYDVKM. The CDR3 has 13 residues.

The genes are TRBV24-1 and TRBJ1-5; D possibly corresponds to TRBD1 (5 bases). Per germline, CDR1 KGHDR and CDR2 SFDVKD. Trimming left V 2 bases short and J 4 bases short, with 11 bases between. CDR3 length: 15 amino acids. The CDR3 nucleotides are TGTGCCACCAGTGATTCAGGGTATAGGAATCAGCCCCAGCATTTT. Its protein product is CATSDSGYRNQPQHF.

The rearrangement links TRBV2 to TRBJ2-1; no firm D call. Trimming removed 7 bases at V and 2 bases at J, with 18 bases between. The germline gives CDR1 SNHLY, CDR2 FYNNEI. CDR3 length equals 16 residues. This CDR3 reads CASKSARLGAYNEQFF. For the CDR3, the DNA is TGTGCCAGCAAGTCCGCCCGGCTAGGCGCCTACAATGAGCAGTTCTTC.

The V and J genes are TRBV5-1 and TRBJ1-6; TRBD1 might be the D (5 bases). This CDR3 spans 14 amino acids. V lost 0 bases and J lost 7, with 8 bases in between. CDR1 is SGHRS and CDR2 is YFSETQ in the germline V gene. As DNA, the CDR3 is TGCGCCAGCAGCTTGGTAGGGGCGAATTCACCCCTCCACTTT. Its translation is CASSLVGANSPLHF.

The chain uses TRBV18 and TRBJ2-3; D remains ambiguous. Trimming removed 2 bases from V and 2 bases from J, with 11 bases in between. Germline values: CDR1 KGHSH, CDR2 LQKENI. This CDR3 region has 15 residues. The chain's CDR3 is CASSPVFVLTDTQYF. The CDR3 DNA follows: TGTGCCAGCTCACCAGTATTCGTACTCACAGATACGCAGTATTTT.

The V gene is TRBV3-1 (or the pseudogene TRBV3-2), the J gene TRBJ1-2, with TRBD1 identical over 8 bases. In germline, CDR1 is LGHDT, CDR2 YNNKEL (reference sequence). This CDR3 has 13 amino acids. V shed 4 bases, J shed 8 bases, and the junction held 6 bases outside the gene matches. CDR3 residues: CASSPGQGGGYTF. CDR3 DNA sequence: TGTGCCAGCAGCCCAGGACAGGGTGGGGGCTACACCTTC.

The V gene is TRBV7-2, the J gene TRBJ2-1, with 7 nucleotides matching TRBD2. V trimming: 2 bases; J trimming: 2 bases; junction bases outside the gene matches: 3. The CDR3 length is 15 residues. From germline, CDR1 is SGHTA and CDR2 FQGNSA. CDR3 protein: CASSLMRGTYNEQFF. In DNA form, the CDR3 reads TGTGCCAGCAGCTTAATGCGGGGGACCTACAATGAGCAGTTCTTC.

V and J are TRBV2 and TRBJ1-5, with D possibly matching TRBD1 (5 bases). V dropped 4 bases and J dropped 7 bases, with 17 bases sitting between them. CDR1 and CDR2 from the germline V gene are SNHLY and FYNNEI. CDR3 length: 15 residues. DNA of the CDR3: TGTGCCAGCAGTGGCGGTAGAAACGGGGACCAGCCCCAGCATTTT. Amino acids: CASSGGRNGDQPQHF.

DNA of the CDR3: TGTGCCAGCAGTGAGCCTAGCGGGGGGTTCCGTCGGCAGTACTTC. Amino acid sequence: CASSEPSGGFRRQYF. The V gene is TRBV25-1, the J gene TRBJ2-5; 11 positions match TRBD2. The germline V gene has CDR1 MGHDK and CDR2 SYGVNS. CDR3 length: 15 residues. V lost 3 bases, J lost 11 bases, and 11 bases stayed unmatched. Full variable domain (outside the CDR3, taken from reference TRBV25-1 and TRBJ2-5): EADIYQTPRYLVIGTGKKITLECSQTMGHDKMYWYQQDPGMELHLIHYSYGVNSTEKGDLSSESTVSRIRTEHFPLTLESARPSHTSQYLCASSEPSGGFRRQYFGPGTRLLVL.

The genes are TRBV11-3 and TRBJ2-1, with a possible D match to TRBD2 (6 bases). Germline V gene lookup returns CDR1 SGHNT and CDR2 YENEEA. The CDR3 extends over 15 amino acids. Trimming cost V 5 bases and J 2 bases, with 13 bases left between them. CDR3: CASSPGSGTYNEQFF. The DNA for the CDR3 is TGTGCCAGCAGCCCGGGTAGCGGTACCTACAATGAGCAGTTCTTC.

Note on this clone: Other DNA sequences in this specimen translate into the identical CDR3. V and J are TRBV18 and TRBJ1-5, with no clear D. Trimming shortened V by 6 bases and J by 1 base, and 7 bases separated the two germline ends. The CDR3 runs 13 residues. In germline, CDR1 is KGHSH, CDR2 LQKENI. The CDR3 nucleotides read TGTGCCAGCTCCCGTGACAGCAATCAGCCCCAGCATTTT. This translates into CASSRDSNQPQHF. Together with reference TRBV18 and TRBJ1-5, the CDR3 gives the full variable domain: NAGVMQNPRHLVRRRGQEARLRCSPMKGHSHVYWYRQLPEEGLKFMVYLQKENIIDESGMPKERFSAEFPKEGPSILRIQQVVRGDSAAYFCASSRDSNQPQHFGDGTRLSIL.

The chain joins TRBV5-1 to TRBJ1-2, with D possibly TRBD1 on 6 matching bases. This CDR3 has 13 residues. Germline CDR1 reads SGHRS; CDR2 reads YFSETQ. Trimming pared 4 bases from V and 1 base from J, leaving 8 bases between. The CDR3 here is CASSIQGNYGYTF. CDR3 DNA sequence: TGCGCCAGCAGCATACAGGGTAACTATGGCTACACCTTC.

The chain recombines TRBV6-1 with TRBJ1-5; D ambiguous. The V end was cut by 3 bases, the J end by 6 bases, with 6 bases between. The CDR3 sequence is 12 residues long. CDR1 MNHNS and CDR2 SASEGT come from the germline V gene. This CDR3 reads CASSDMGQPQHF. As DNA, the CDR3 is TGTGCCAGCAGTGACATGGGTCAGCCCCAGCATTTT.

This rearrangement joins TRBV4-3 to TRBJ1-2, with TRBD1 matching 7 bases. CDR3 size: 14 residues. Germline-derived CDR1 and CDR2 are LGHNA and YSLEER. Trimming at V came to 0 bases and at J to 5 bases, leaving 3 bases not matched to a gene. The CDR3 loop is CASSQDAGGYGYTF. As DNA, the CDR3 is TGCGCCAGCAGCCAAGATGCAGGGGGATATGGCTACACCTTC.

The V gene is TRBV28, the J gene TRBJ1-2; D not resolved. CDR1 and CDR2 (germline): MDHEN, SYDVKM. The CDR3 spans 13 residues. The V gene lost 5 bases and the J gene lost 8 bases, with 15 bases spanning the gap. Written as DNA, the CDR3 is TGTGCCAGCAGTCTTCTCAGAGTGGGAGGCTACACCTTC. Protein product: CASSLLRVGGYTF.

The CDR3, as DNA: TGTGCCAGCAGCTTAAACTCCAAAGGGACCCAGTACTTC. Protein product: CASSLNSKGTQYF. The chain carries TRBV7-3 and TRBJ2-5; D unclear. V lost 1 base, J lost 7 bases, and 10 bases lay in between. CDR3 size: 13 residues. Germline CDR1 reads SGHTA; CDR2 reads FQGTGA. The entire variable domain, with the rest obtained from reference TRBV7-3 and TRBJ2-5, is as follows: GAGVSQTPSNKVTEKGKYVELRCDPISGHTALYWYRQSLGQGPEFLIYFQGTGAADDSGLPNDRFFAVRPEGSVSTLKIQRTERGDSAVYLCASSLNSKGTQYFGPGTRLLVL.

This clone has a handful of counts. The genes are TRBV4-3 and TRBJ1-6; possibly TRBD1 for D (5 bases). In germline, CDR1 is LGHNA, CDR2 YSLEER. This CDR3 spans 16 amino acids. Trimming took 3 bases from V and 15 from J, leaving 24 bases between them. The CDR3: CASSQYPNGQEGFLHF. The CDR3 coding sequence is TGCGCCAGCAGCCAGTACCCCAACGGGCAGGAGGGGTTCCTCCACTTT.

As concerns this clone: Sequence at one end of the junction differs from germline and may be a read error. V gene TRBV6-5 combines with J gene TRBJ2-1; the D gene is possibly TRBD2 (6 bases). The CDR3 has 13 residues. In germline, CDR1 is MNHEY, CDR2 SVGAGI. The CDR3 DNA sequence: TGTGCCAGCCGAGGGGACTCCCACAATGAGCAGTTCTTC. This translates into CASRGDSHNEQFF.

This rearrangement joins TRBV4-1 to TRBJ1-5; D uncertain. This CDR3 region has 15 residues. The germline V gene encodes CDR1 MGHRA and CDR2 YSYEKL. V lost 0 bases, J lost 7 bases, and 13 bases lay in between. The CDR3 here is CASSQEGSVGQPQHF. The CDR3, as DNA: TGCGCCAGCAGCCAAGAGGGGTCCGTTGGGCAGCCCCAGCATTTT.

This chain uses TRBV5-5 with TRBJ2-3; 9 nucleotides match TRBD2. CDR3 length: 18 residues. CDR1 SGHKS and CDR2 YYEKEE come from the germline V gene (reference sequence). Losses at the gene ends were 4 bases for V and 2 bases for J; bases not matched to a gene: 14. CDR3 residues: CASSAELAGASYTDTQYF. In DNA, the CDR3 is TGTGCCAGCAGCGCGGAATTAGCGGGGGCCTCTTACACAGATACGCAGTATTTT.

The chain carries TRBV5-6 and TRBJ1-2; D possibly corresponds to TRBD1 (5 bases). The germline V gene has CDR1 SGHDT and CDR2 YYEEEE. V was cut by 6 bases and J by 2 bases, with 11 bases left in between. The CDR3 loop spans 13 amino acids. The CDR3, as DNA: TGTGCCAGCAAGGGGAGGCAGAACTATGGCTACACCTTC. Encoded protein: CASKGRQNYGYTF.

This clone has a handful of counts. The chain carries TRBV5-6 and TRBJ1-4, with unresolved D. The CDR3 spans 14 residues. Germline CDR1 SGHDT, CDR2 YYEEEE. Trimming took off 0 bases at V and 3 bases at J, with 6 bases between the two ends. CDR3 DNA sequence: TGTGCCAGCAGCTTGGTGTCCCCTAATGAAAAACTGTTTTTT. Translating it yields CASSLVSPNEKLFF.

The CDR3 loop is CASRLLNSPNSPLHF. Written as DNA, the CDR3 is TGTGCCAGCAGATTGTTGAACAGCCCTAATTCACCCCTCCACTTT. The chain couples TRBV11-2 to TRBJ1-6; the D is unclear. Trimming left V 6 bases short and J 6 bases short, with 15 bases between. The germline CDR1 and CDR2 sequences are SGHAT and FQNNGV. The length of the CDR3 is 15 residues.

This chain uses TRBV5-1 with TRBJ2-3; 8 bases map to TRBD2. CDR3 length equals 16 residues. The trim removed 0 bases at V and 4 bases at J, leaving 7 bases unmatched. Per germline, CDR1 SGHRS and CDR2 YFSETQ. This CDR3 reads CASSLVVSGTADTQYF. CDR3 in DNA: TGCGCCAGCAGCTTGGTAGTTAGCGGGACGGCAGATACGCAGTATTTT.

This clone occurred a few times. The rearrangement uses TRBV5-1 and TRBJ2-1; D gene ambiguous. This CDR3 region has 13 residues. Per the germline V gene, CDR1 is SGHRS and CDR2 is YFSETQ. V lost 7 bases to trimming and J lost 8 bases, with 16 bases between them. The DNA for the CDR3 is TGCGCCAGCCATAAGTACCCCCGGGATGAGCAGTTCTTC. The encoded protein is CASHKYPRDEQFF.